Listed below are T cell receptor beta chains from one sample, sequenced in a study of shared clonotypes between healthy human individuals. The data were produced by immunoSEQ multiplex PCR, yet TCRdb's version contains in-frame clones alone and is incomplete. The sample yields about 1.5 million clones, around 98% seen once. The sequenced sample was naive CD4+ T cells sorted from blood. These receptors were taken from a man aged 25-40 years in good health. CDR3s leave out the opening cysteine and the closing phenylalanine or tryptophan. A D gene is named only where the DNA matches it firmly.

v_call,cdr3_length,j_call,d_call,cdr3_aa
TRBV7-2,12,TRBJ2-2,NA,ASSLAPDTGELF
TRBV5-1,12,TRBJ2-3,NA,ASSLGPLEDTQY
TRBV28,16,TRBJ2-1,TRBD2,ASSITQTSSGSWNEQF
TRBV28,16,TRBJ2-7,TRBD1,ASSSWTGGAGVLGEQY
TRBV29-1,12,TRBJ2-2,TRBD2,SAGGAGGPGELF
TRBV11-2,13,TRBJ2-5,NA,ASSGVERYQETQY
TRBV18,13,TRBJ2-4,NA,ASSPQNGGGNIQY
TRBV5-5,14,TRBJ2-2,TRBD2,ASSTPAGENTGELF
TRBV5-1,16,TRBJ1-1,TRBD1,ASSLVPGQGRMNTEAF
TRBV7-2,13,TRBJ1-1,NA,ASSLPDGMNTEAF
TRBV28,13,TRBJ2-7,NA,ASSLFSGPQGEQY
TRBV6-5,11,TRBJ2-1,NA,ASSETNYNEQF
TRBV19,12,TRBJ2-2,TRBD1,ASIQTGDTGELF
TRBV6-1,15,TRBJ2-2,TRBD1,ASSERGQGENTGELF
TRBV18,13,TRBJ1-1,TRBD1,ASSPGQGDGTEAF
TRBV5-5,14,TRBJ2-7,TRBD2,ASSLAGGPGFYEQY
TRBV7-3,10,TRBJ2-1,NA,ASSSRAGEQF
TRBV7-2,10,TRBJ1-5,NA,ASSPGGQPQH
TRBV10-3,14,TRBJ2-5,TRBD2,AISSGTSGYQETQY
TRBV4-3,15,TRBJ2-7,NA,ASSQVSWGAGAYEQY
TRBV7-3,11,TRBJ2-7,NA,ASSLGRQYEQY
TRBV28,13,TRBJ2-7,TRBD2,ASSLGLAGFYEQY
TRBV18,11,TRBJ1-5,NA,ASSPGNHQPQH